These 15 T cell receptor beta chains share one sample of origin, sequenced in a study of spatial heterogeneity in lung cancer (dated by TCRdb to between 2019 and 2020). Taken with the paper, the label for time point translates to: sample taken at primary tumor resection. Paper-wide results and their limitations: A correlation was observed between the number of expanded intratumoral alpha and beta TCRs and the tumor nonsynonymous mutation count.

Their target antigens are unknown. The library was made by 5' RACE. TCRdb names NextSeq 500 as the instrument used. TCRdb cleaned the public reads at Q25 with fastp, built clones with MiXCR and kept in-frame beta chains. Rows are combined by CDR3 protein, so each entry shows the most common genes and DNA. In this sample the table shows approximately 5,000 distinct CDR3 sequences, around 7.7% of which occur a single time. The top ten constitute roughly a third of the sample. Sequencing used lung tumor tissue, obtained at surgery. The origin of the receptors is a female donor with early-stage non-small cell lung cancer.

This clonotype was observed at least ten times. The chain joins TRBV20-1 to TRBJ1-1; weak D call: TRBD1 (5 bases). CDR3 length: 14 amino acids. V lost 6 bases to trimming and J lost 0 bases, with 14 bases between them. Germline V gene data show CDR1 as DFQATT and CDR2 as SNEGSKA (reference sequence). Here the CDR3 DNA reads TGCAGTGCCGTCTGGTTAGGGGTGAACACTGAAGCTTTCTTT. It encodes CSAVWLGVNTEAFF.

This clonotype was picked up many times. The rearrangement joins TRBV5-1 to TRBJ2-2; 7 bases map to TRBD1. The V segment lost 4 bases and the J segment 0 bases; nucleotides outside the gene matches: 12. In germline, CDR1 is SGHRS, CDR2 YFSETQ. This CDR3 comprises 18 residues. CDR3 amino acids: CASSPNSGQSANTGELFF. The CDR3 nucleotides are TGCGCCAGCAGCCCCAACTCGGGACAGTCCGCGAACACCGGGGAGCTGTTTTTT.

This clonotype is termed medium-sized (0.01 to 0.1%). The V gene is TRBV19, the J gene TRBJ1-5; D is unclear. Germline CDR1 LNHDA, CDR2 SQIVND (reference sequence). This CDR3 region has 15 residues. The V gene lost 0 bases and the J gene lost 4 bases, with 10 bases spanning the gap. The CDR3 bases are TGTGCCAGTAGTATAGATTCCAGCTTTAATCAGCCCCAGCATTTT. Translation: CASSIDSSFNQPQHF.

This clonotype was seen many times. The genes are TRBV28 and TRBJ2-2; 8 bases line up with TRBD1. V dropped 5 bases and J dropped 3; count of bases not matched to a gene: 14. The CDR3 loop spans 18 amino acids. Germline-derived CDR1 and CDR2 are MDHEN and SYDVKM. DNA for the CDR3: TGTGCCAGCAGTCCGTTCACCGGGACAGGTGGAGACACCGGGGAGCTGTTTTTT. Translation gives CASSPFTGTGGDTGELFF. The variable domain in full, completed from reference TRBV28 and TRBJ2-2, reads DVKVTQSSRYLVKRTGEKVFLECVQDMDHENMFWYRQDPGLGLRLIYFSYDVKMKEKGDIPEGYSVSREKKERFSLILESASTNQTSMYLCASSPFTGTGGDTGELFFGEGSRLTVL.

This clonotype was observed many times. The rearrangement joins TRBV6-2 or TRBV6-3 to TRBJ2-7; TRBD2 matches at 13 bases. The junction had 4 bases not matched to a gene; V was cut back by 1 base and J by 4 bases. CDR1 MNHEY and CDR2 SVGEGT come from the germline V gene. The CDR3 has 16 residues. CDR3 sequence: CASSYWTSGSGYEQYF. For the CDR3, the DNA is TGTGCCAGCAGTTACTGGACTAGCGGGAGCGGGTACGAGCAGTACTTC.

This clonotype is deemed medium-sized. The rearrangement links TRBV29-1 to TRBJ2-2; 9 bases align to TRBD1. J gave up 4 bases and V 6 bases, and 3 bases lay outside the gene matches. The CDR3 spans 13 residues. Germline CDR1 SQVTM, CDR2 ANQGSEA. The CDR3 nucleotides read TGCAGCGTCGGACAGGGGAGCACCGGGGAGCTGTTTTTT. It codes for CSVGQGSTGELFF.

This clonotype was counted at least ten times. The V and J genes are TRBV11-3 and TRBJ2-1; a weak D match, TRBD1 (5 bases). The CDR3 is 15 amino acids. CDR1 and CDR2 from the germline V gene are SGHNT and YENEEA. The V gene lost 1 base and the J gene lost 0 bases, with 7 bases spanning the gap. The CDR3 region is CASSLAGPSYNEQFF. The CDR3 nucleotides are TGTGCCAGCAGCTTAGCAGGGCCCTCCTACAATGAGCAGTTCTTC.

This clonotype has a count of ten or more. The rearrangement uses TRBV19 and TRBJ2-5; 8 bases are a match to TRBD1. The junction had 9 bases not matched to a gene; V was cut back by 5 bases and J by 4 bases. Germline CDR1 LNHDA, CDR2 SQIVND (reference sequence). This CDR3 spans 15 amino acids. The CDR3: CASSPGTGWGETQYF. The CDR3 nucleotides read TGTGCCAGTAGTCCGGGGACAGGCTGGGGAGAGACCCAGTACTTC. The full variable domain, in which reference TRBV19 and TRBJ2-5 provide the parts outside the CDR3, is DGGITQSPKYLFRKEGQNVTLSCEQNLNHDAMYWYRQDPGQGLRLIYYSQIVNDFQKGDIAEGYSVSREKKESFPLTVTSAQKNPTAFYLCASSPGTGWGETQYFGPGTRLLVL.

There are many counts of this clonotype. J is TRBJ2-7 and V is TRBV5-5; D assignment may be TRBD1 or TRBD2 (5 bases each). Germline CDR1 and CDR2: SGHKS and YYEKEE (reference sequence). The CDR3 contains 15 residues. Trimming cost V 1 base and J 5 bases, with 16 bases left between them. CDR3 DNA: TGTGCCAGCAGCTTGCCCCGGGACCGCTATGACGAGCAGTACTTC. Its protein is CASSLPRDRYDEQYF.

This clonotype appeared many times. The rearrangement joins TRBV5-1 to TRBJ2-1, with a possible D match to TRBD1 (6 bases). V was clipped by 1 base and J by 9 bases, with 14 bases between them. Germline loops: CDR1 SGHRS, CDR2 YFSETQ. The CDR3 totals 14 residues. CDR3 loop: CASSLRTDRGEQFF. The CDR3 DNA is TGCGCCAGCAGCTTGAGGACAGATCGTGGTGAGCAGTTCTTC.

This clonotype was picked up many times. V and J are TRBV7-2 and TRBJ1-2; perhaps TRBD1 as D (6 bases). The V and J ends lost 5 bases and 8 bases respectively, with 12 bases between them. Germline CDR1 reads SGHTA; CDR2 reads FQGNSA. The CDR3 runs 12 residues. In nucleotides, the CDR3 is TGTGCCAGCAGCACCCAGGGGATCGGCTACACCTTC. Translating it yields CASSTQGIGYTF. The full variable domain, with the rest looked up from reference TRBV7-2 and TRBJ1-2, is GAGVSQSPSNKVTEKGKDVELRCDPISGHTALYWYRQSLGQGLEFLIYFQGNSAPDKSGLPSDRFSAERTGGSVSTLTIQRTQQEDSAVYLCASSTQGIGYTFGSGTRLTVV.

To note about this clonotype: This may be a read error, as it is one base from a much larger clone. V usage is TRBV20-1 and J usage is TRBJ1-5; D unresolved. Germline V gives CDR1 DFQATT, CDR2 SNEGSKA (reference sequence). With 0 bases removed from V and 3 bases from J, the gap between germline ends came to 15 bases. The CDR3 runs to 16 residues. CDR3 in amino acids: CSARDGKTVDNQPQHF. In DNA, the CDR3 is TGCAGTGCTAGAGATGGGAAAACGGTCGACAATCAGCCCCAGCATTTT.

The rearrangement links TRBV20-1 to TRBJ2-7; the D is unclear. Trimming stripped 8 bases from V and 5 bases from J, with 19 bases between. The germline V gene has CDR1 DFQATT and CDR2 SNEGSKA (reference sequence). This CDR3 is 13 amino acids long. The CDR3 DNA reads TGCAGTTCCTTCGGACCCTTCTTGAACGAGCAGTACTTC. Its translation: CSSFGPFLNEQYF.

CDR3 in amino acids: CASSLSGSTEAFF. CDR3 DNA: TGTGCCAGCAGCTTATCAGGGTCTACTGAAGCTTTCTTT. J is TRBJ1-1 and V is TRBV7-9, with D perhaps matching TRBD1 (5 bases). Germline V gene sequence: CDR1 SEHNR, CDR2 FQNEAQ (reference sequence). This CDR3 spans 13 amino acids. V was cut by 2 bases and J by 5 bases, with 9 bases left in between.

This clonotype showed up many times. This chain joins TRBV3-1 and TRBJ2-3; the match to TRBD2 covers 7 bases. Germline V CDR1 and CDR2: LGHDT, YNNKEL (reference sequence). The CDR3 length is 14 residues. Losses at the gene ends were 4 bases for V and 7 bases for J; bases not matched to a gene: 8. The DNA for the CDR3 is TGTGCCAGCAGCCGCAAGCGGGGTGGAAATACGCAGTATTTT. This codes for CASSRKRGGNTQYF.